These 14 T cell receptor beta chains were all obtained from the same sample, sequenced in a study of CD8 T cells in Susac syndrome. Random hexamers were used to reverse transcribe an amount of about 0.45 to 1 ug RNA. TCRdb redid the calling of the immunoSEQ multiplex PCR reads with MiXCR, one entry per CDR3 protein. The table shows about 180,000 distinct CDR3 sequences, with approximately 96% occurring only once. Sequenced sample: CD4+ T cells from PBMCs. These receptors were taken from a human donor with multiple sclerosis.

The V call is TRBV10-2, the J call TRBJ1-6; no clear D gene. Trimming cost V 6 bases and J 8 bases, with 14 bases left between them. The CDR3 spans 14 residues. Per the germline V gene, CDR1 is WSHSY and CDR2 is SAAADI. The CDR3 loop is CASSSRPGDSPLHF. In DNA form, the CDR3 reads TGCGCCAGCAGCTCGAGGCCGGGTGATTCACCCCTCCACTTT.

The rearrangement joins TRBV6-2 or TRBV6-3 to TRBJ2-7; D ambiguous. The CDR3 is 11 residues long. The ends were cut back, 11 bases at V and 4 bases at J, with 12 bases in the middle. Per germline, CDR1 MNHEY and CDR2 SVGEGT. The DNA for the CDR3 is TGTGCCGACACCCCCACTTACGAGCAGTACTTC. Translation gives CADTPTYEQYF.

The gene calls are TRBV30 and TRBJ1-5; maybe TRBD1 (5 bases). CDR3 length: 18 amino acids. Germline V gene data show CDR1 as GTSNPN and CDR2 as SVGIG (reference sequence). Trimming pared 6 bases from V and 3 bases from J, leaving 27 bases between. In DNA, the CDR3 is TGTGCCTGCGCGGGCGTGTCCGGGGGATACTCATTCAATCAGCCCCAGCATTTT. It encodes CACAGVSGGYSFNQPQHF. Full variable domain (rest looked up from reference TRBV30 and TRBJ1-5): SQTIHQWPATLVQPVGSPLSLECTVEGTSNPNLYWYRQAAGRGLQLLFYSVGIGQISSEVPQNLSASRPQDRQFILSSKKLLLSDSGFYLCACAGVSGGYSFNQPQHFGDGTRLSIL.

The chain employs TRBV7-9 and TRBJ2-7; D might be TRBD1 or TRBD2, each matching 6 bases. Germline V gene sequence: CDR1 SEHNR, CDR2 FQNEAQ (reference sequence). The CDR3 has 15 amino acids. V was clipped by 2 bases and J by 0 bases, with 11 bases between them. The CDR3: CASSLFGGHSYEQYF. CDR3 in DNA: TGTGCCAGCAGCTTATTTGGGGGGCACTCCTACGAGCAGTACTTC.

The V gene is TRBV30, the J gene TRBJ2-2; 7 bases agree with TRBD1. V dropped 6 bases and J dropped 7; count of bases not matched to a gene: 11. CDR3 size: 14 residues. Germline CDR1 GTSNPN, CDR2 SVGIG (reference sequence). The chain's CDR3 is CACHRGLLIGELFF. The CDR3, as DNA: TGTGCCTGCCACAGGGGCCTTTTAATCGGGGAGCTGTTTTTT.

The J gene is TRBJ2-7, the V gene TRBV5-1; D unresolved. This CDR3 spans 14 amino acids. In germline, CDR1 is SGHRS, CDR2 YFSETQ. V lost 0 bases to trimming and J lost 6 bases, with 13 bases between them. Here the CDR3 DNA reads TGCGCCAGCAGCTTGGACCCCTCTTCGGGCGAGCAGTACTTC. Amino acids: CASSLDPSSGEQYF.

This clonotype has just one count. The rearrangement links TRBV18 to TRBJ1-5; D call uncertain. From germline, CDR1 is KGHSH and CDR2 LQKENI. V was pared by 3 bases and J by 6 bases, with 9 bases between. The CDR3 has 13 amino acids. CDR3 amino acids: CASSPSQIQPQHF. The CDR3 DNA reads as TGTGCCAGCTCACCTTCGCAGATTCAGCCCCAGCATTTT.

The chain is built from TRBV29-1 and TRBJ1-1; no reliable D call. The germline V and J ends were trimmed by 6 bases and 1 base, with 9 bases remaining between them. Per the germline V gene, CDR1 is SQVTM and CDR2 is ANQGSEA. CDR3 length: 12 amino acids. The CDR3 spells CSVRRGNTEAFF. The DNA of the CDR3 is TGCAGCGTCCGGCGGGGGAACACTGAAGCTTTCTTT.

The V gene is TRBV7-9, the J gene TRBJ1-5, with D possibly matching TRBD1 (6 bases). This CDR3 is built from 12 residues. Trimming shortened V by 5 bases and J by 9 bases, and 11 bases separated the two germline ends. CDR1 and CDR2 from the germline V gene are SEHNR and FQNEAQ (reference sequence). Here the CDR3 DNA reads TGTGCCAGCAGCACGACAGGAGCGCCCCAGCATTTT. Translated, it gives CASSTTGAPQHF.

This chain connects TRBV20-1 to TRBJ1-1; 8 nucleotides match TRBD1. With 6 bases clipped from V and 0 bases from J, the junction kept 3 bases outside the gene matches. In germline, CDR1 is DFQATT, CDR2 SNEGSKA (reference sequence). This CDR3 comprises 13 residues. The CDR3 DNA follows: TGCAGTGCATTGACAGGGGTGAACACTGAAGCTTTCTTT. It specifies CSALTGVNTEAFF.

Regarding this clonotype: One end of the junction varies from germline; a read error may be responsible. The chain links TRBV29-1 to TRBJ2-7; the D call may be TRBD1 or TRBD2 (6 bases each). The CDR3 totals 15 residues. Germline CDR1 SQVTM, CDR2 ANQGSEA. The CDR3 region is CSAEGSVGHRYGQYF. The CDR3 DNA follows: TGCAGCGCGGAGGGGTCGGTGGGACACCGCTACGGGCAGTACTTC.

CDR3 nucleotides: TGTGCCTGGAGTTTAGGGTTTAGGGCTAATGAAAAACTGTTTTTT. This codes for CAWSLGFRANEKLFF. The rearrangement links TRBV30 to TRBJ1-4; the D is unclear. Germline V gene lookup returns CDR1 GTSNPN and CDR2 SVGIG (reference sequence). Trimming took off 2 bases at V and 3 bases at J, with 13 bases between the two ends. The CDR3 contains 15 residues. The full variable domain, completed using reference TRBV30 and TRBJ1-4, is SQTIHQWPATLVQPVGSPLSLECTVEGTSNPNLYWYRQAAGRGLQLLFYSVGIGQISSEVPQNLSASRPQDRQFILSSKKLLLSDSGFYLCAWSLGFRANEKLFFGSGTQLSVL.

The rearrangement joins TRBV15 to TRBJ1-2, with D uncertain. The germline CDR1 and CDR2 sequences are LNHNV and YYDKDF (reference sequence). The V gene lost 0 bases and the J gene lost 6 bases, with 8 bases spanning the gap. The CDR3 contains 13 residues. The CDR3 DNA follows: TGTGCCACCAGCAGAGATGCGGATAATGGCTACACCTTC. It specifies CATSRDADNGYTF.

The rearrangement links TRBV19 to TRBJ2-5; 7 bases fit TRBD1. This CDR3 is built from 14 residues. The germline V gene has CDR1 LNHDA and CDR2 SQIVND (reference sequence). After removal of 5 bases from V and 5 bases from J, the junction contained 8 bases not matched to a gene. CDR3 sequence: CASSPGTARETQYF. The CDR3 DNA reads TGTGCCAGTAGTCCAGGGACAGCTCGCGAGACCCAGTACTTC.